The 32 T cell receptor beta chains presented below share a single source sample, sequenced in a study of shared clonotypes between healthy human individuals. Clones were read by immunoSEQ multiplex PCR, and TCRdb kept only the in-frame ones, dropping some. The sample records about 2.4 million clones, 80% to 95% being singletons. Material: naive CD4+ T cells from PBMCs. Noted subset: CD45RA+ positively selected. The origin of the receptors is a man younger than 35 in good health. Some clones in this sample may be carry-over from other donors' samples.

The chain recombines TRBV6-6 with TRBJ2-1; D is uncertain. Trimming shortened V by 6 bases and J by 0 bases, and 12 bases separated the two germline ends. CDR3 length: 15 amino acids. Looked up from germline, CDR1 is MNHNY and CDR2 is SVGAGI (reference sequence). The CDR3 sequence: CASSPLHSSYNEQFF. Written as DNA, the CDR3 is TGTGCCAGCAGCCCGCTTCACAGCTCCTACAATGAGCAGTTCTTC.

The chain combines TRBV7-9 with TRBJ2-2; D perhaps matches TRBD1 (6 bases). Trimming cost V 5 bases and J 8 bases, with 24 bases left between them. In germline, CDR1 is SEHNR, CDR2 FQNEAQ (reference sequence). The CDR3 is 17 amino acids. The chain's CDR3 is CASSPLPDRTSRGELFF. DNA of the CDR3: TGTGCCAGCAGCCCGCTTCCGGACAGAACGAGTCGTGGGGAGCTGTTTTTT. Together with reference TRBV7-9 and TRBJ2-2, the CDR3 gives the full variable domain: DTGVSQNPRHKITKRGQNVTFRCDPISEHNRLYWYRQTLGQGPEFLTYFQNEAQLEKSRLLSDRFSAERPKGSFSTLEIQRTEQGDSAMYLCASSPLPDRTSRGELFFGEGSRLTVL.

The chain uses TRBV6-5 and TRBJ2-3, with TRBD2 matching 13 bases. Germline CDR1 is MNHEY and CDR2 is SVGAGI. V lost 4 bases to trimming and J lost 6 bases; unmatched junction nucleotides: 7. CDR3 length: 16 residues. The CDR3 spells CASSFGLAGERDTQYF. The CDR3 DNA sequence: TGTGCCAGCAGTTTTGGACTAGCGGGAGAGAGGGATACGCAGTATTTT.

The chain has TRBV2 and TRBJ1-2; 7 positions agree with TRBD1. Germline CDR1 reads SNHLY; CDR2 reads FYNNEI. V gave up 10 bases and J gave up 4 bases; unmatched junction bases: 15. This CDR3 is 15 amino acids long. CDR3 nucleotides: TGTGCCATCATCTGGACACAGGGGCGAGCCTATGGCTACACCTTC. It yields the protein CAIIWTQGRAYGYTF.

The rearrangement joins TRBV5-1 to TRBJ1-5, with 7 bases matching TRBD1. Trimming took 4 bases from V and 6 from J; bases not matched to a gene: 19. There are 18 residues in the CDR3. Germline CDR1 reads SGHRS; CDR2 reads YFSETQ. CDR3 amino acids: CASSAGSGTVGEGQPQHF. CDR3 nucleotides: TGCGCCAGCAGCGCCGGCTCCGGGACAGTCGGGGAGGGTCAGCCCCAGCATTTT.

The chain couples TRBV6-1 to TRBJ1-1; 9 bases fit TRBD1. The CDR3 loop spans 19 amino acids. V gave up 0 bases and J gave up 1 base; unmatched junction bases: 12. CDR1 is MNHNS, CDR2 SASEGT, per germline. CDR3 sequence: CASSEAGTGLGRTNTEAFF. The CDR3 nucleotides are TGTGCCAGCAGTGAAGCGGGGACAGGGCTGGGGAGGACGAACACTGAAGCTTTCTTT.

V usage is TRBV4-2 and J usage is TRBJ2-7, with 8 bases aligning to TRBD2. Germline lookup yields CDR1 LGHNA and CDR2 YNFKEQ. The CDR3 is 15 amino acids. After removal of 4 bases from V and 2 bases from J, the junction contained 7 bases not matched to a gene. The CDR3 here is CASSPTSGTTYEQYF. In DNA, the CDR3 is TGTGCCAGCAGCCCAACTAGCGGTACTACCTACGAGCAGTACTTC.

The rearrangement links TRBV5-6 to TRBJ2-7; no clear D gene. CDR1 is SGHDT, CDR2 YYEEEE, per germline. The CDR3 has 12 residues. Trimming took off 6 bases at V and 2 bases at J, with 9 bases between the two ends. CDR3 bases: TGTGCCAGCATGGGTAGGGCCTACGAGCAGTACTTC. Encoded protein: CASMGRAYEQYF. Full variable domain (outside the CDR3, taken from reference TRBV5-6 and TRBJ2-7): DAGVTQSPTHLIKTRGQQVTLRCSPKSGHDTVSWYQQALGQGPQFIFQYYEEEERQRGNFPDRFSGHQFPNYSSELNVNALLLGDSALYLCASMGRAYEQYFGPGTRLTVT.

This clone has only a few counts. V is TRBV4-2 and J is TRBJ1-2; D not resolved. Trimming took off 1 base at V and 8 bases at J, with 14 bases between the two ends. The CDR3 has 14 residues. In germline, CDR1 is LGHNA, CDR2 YNFKEQ. For the CDR3, the DNA is TGTGCCAGCAGCCAAGGAGCCCACGGTACGGGCTACACCTTC. This codes for CASSQGAHGTGYTF.

The sample holds a few counts of this clone. The chain employs TRBV7-3 and TRBJ2-2; D remains ambiguous. CDR3 length: 13 residues. V lost 1 base to trimming and J lost 1 base, with 1 base between them. Germline V CDR1 and CDR2: SGHTA, FQGTGA. The DNA of the CDR3 is TGTGCCAGCAGCTTAAGGAACACCGGGGAGCTGTTTTTT. Translating it yields CASSLRNTGELFF. Together with reference TRBV7-3 and TRBJ2-2, the CDR3 gives the full variable domain: GAGVSQTPSNKVTEKGKYVELRCDPISGHTALYWYRQSLGQGPEFLIYFQGTGAADDSGLPNDRFFAVRPEGSVSTLKIQRTERGDSAVYLCASSLRNTGELFFGEGSRLTVL.

This chain uses TRBV6-1 with TRBJ1-5; D unresolved. The V gene's germline CDR1 is MNHNS and CDR2 SASEGT. The CDR3 runs to 16 residues. V lost 0 bases to trimming and J lost 3 bases, with 12 bases between them. The CDR3 region is CASSEAFGVYNQPQHF. Written as DNA, the CDR3 is TGTGCCAGCAGTGAAGCGTTTGGGGTCTACAATCAGCCCCAGCATTTT.

The chain links TRBV2 to TRBJ2-7, with a tentative D call TRBD1 (5 bases). This CDR3 has 16 residues. The germline gives CDR1 SNHLY, CDR2 FYNNEI. V lost 1 base and J 6 bases, leaving 19 bases between the germline ends. CDR3 in DNA: TGTGCCAGCAGTGAAGTAGGTAGTGGCCCCCAGGGCGAGCAGTACTTC. Translation gives CASSEVGSGPQGEQYF.

This chain connects TRBV5-1 to TRBJ2-5; 7 nucleotides agree with TRBD2. This CDR3 region has 14 residues. Per germline, CDR1 SGHRS and CDR2 YFSETQ. V was pared by 3 bases and J by 0 bases, with 2 bases of the junction left unmatched. CDR3 coding DNA: TGCGCCAGCAGCTCCGGGACTAACCAAGAGACCCAGTACTTC. It is translated as CASSSGTNQETQYF.

The V call is TRBV25-1, the J call TRBJ1-6; D remains ambiguous. Germline V gene data show CDR1 as MGHDK and CDR2 as SYGVNS. V dropped 0 bases and J dropped 14 bases, with 14 bases sitting between them. This CDR3 has 14 amino acids. The CDR3, as DNA: TGTGCCAGCAGTGAATATCAAAACCCGTCGGCCCTCCACTTT. It is translated as CASSEYQNPSALHF.

This clone has just a few counts. This chain connects TRBV6-5 to TRBJ1-1, with D possibly being TRBD1 (6 bases). The CDR3 totals 15 residues. Between the trimmed V and J ends, which lost 5 bases and 1 base, there was a span of 14 bases. Germline V gene sequence: CDR1 MNHEY, CDR2 SVGAGI. CDR3 protein: CASSPLRTANTEAFF. CDR3 DNA: TGTGCCAGCAGTCCCTTGAGGACAGCGAACACTGAAGCTTTCTTT.

The gene calls are TRBV6-1 and TRBJ2-7; D unclear. Germline CDR1 reads MNHNS; CDR2 reads SASEGT. V was pared by 0 bases and J by 4 bases, with 13 bases between. The CDR3 consists of 15 residues. The CDR3 DNA reads as TGTGCCAGCAGTGAAGCGGACCGGACGGGTTACGAGCAGTACTTC. Protein product: CASSEADRTGYEQYF.

This clone has a handful of counts. The CDR3 nucleotides read TGCAGCGTTATAGACACTGAAGCTTTCTTT. Amino acid sequence: CSVIDTEAFF. The rearrangement joins TRBV29-1 to TRBJ1-1; D is unresolved. Between the trimmed V and J ends, which lost 5 bases and 3 bases, there was a span of 4 bases. The germline V gene encodes CDR1 SQVTM and CDR2 ANQGSEA. CDR3 length: 10 residues.

V is TRBV25-1 and J is TRBJ1-1; no reliable D call. This CDR3 has 13 residues. Germline assignment: CDR1 MGHDK and CDR2 SYGVNS. V was pared by 4 bases and J by 0 bases, with 6 bases between. The CDR3 region has the DNA TGTGCCAGCAGTGCCAGAATGAACACTGAAGCTTTCTTT. Amino acids: CASSARMNTEAFF.

The chain joins TRBV30 to TRBJ2-7; 9 bases are shared with TRBD1. Germline assignment: CDR1 GTSNPN and CDR2 SVGIG (reference sequence). Losses at the gene ends were 2 bases for V and 5 bases for J; bases not matched to a gene: 4. This CDR3 spans 13 amino acids. CDR3 sequence reads: CAWSRQGGNEQYF. In DNA, the CDR3 is TGTGCCTGGAGTCGACAGGGGGGGAACGAGCAGTACTTC.

This clone was detected a few times. The chain is built from TRBV18 and TRBJ2-1; D is uncertain. The CDR3 sequence is 13 residues long. Germline V gives CDR1 KGHSH, CDR2 LQKENI. V was trimmed by 4 bases and J by 9 bases, leaving 13 bases between them. The CDR3 coding sequence is TGTGCCAGCTCACTCTGCAGGAGCTGTGAGCAGTTCTTC. Its protein product is CASSLCRSCEQFF.

This clone has only one observation. Other DNA sequences of this sample code for an identical CDR3. V usage is TRBV7-3 and J usage is TRBJ2-1; 11 nucleotides align to TRBD2. V lost 0 bases, J lost 3 bases, and 1 base stayed unmatched. Looked up from germline, CDR1 is SGHTA and CDR2 is FQGTGA. The CDR3 is made up of 16 amino acids. This chain's CDR3 is CASSLTGTSGYNEQFF. CDR3 DNA: TGTGCCAGCAGCTTAACCGGGACTAGCGGCTACAATGAGCAGTTCTTC.

The genes are TRBV28 and TRBJ1-6; D unclear. The CDR3 runs to 12 residues. The germline CDR1 and CDR2 sequences are MDHEN and SYDVKM. Trimming removed 3 bases at V and 8 bases at J, with 5 bases between. Here the CDR3 DNA reads TGTGCCAGCAGTTTGCAGGATTCACCCCTCCACTTT. Translating gives CASSLQDSPLHF.

This sequence joins TRBV5-4 and TRBJ1-3; TRBD1 matches 7 bases. The CDR3 covers 14 residues. Per the germline V gene, CDR1 is SGHNT and CDR2 is YYREEE (reference sequence). Trimming at V came to 2 bases and at J to 4 bases, leaving 3 bases not matched to a gene. The CDR3: CASSLGGEGNTIYF. For the CDR3, the DNA is TGTGCCAGCAGCTTAGGGGGCGAGGGAAACACCATATATTTT.

Worth noting for this clone: At the DNA level, this CDR3 is encoded by other sequences in the same sample as well. The chain employs TRBV7-2 and TRBJ2-3; 7 bases map to TRBD2. The CDR3 runs to 16 residues. V was pared by 1 base and J by 1 base, with 5 bases of the junction left unmatched. Germline-derived CDR1 and CDR2 are SGHTA and FQGNSA. Here the CDR3 DNA reads TGTGCCAGCAGCTTAGTCGGCGGGAGCGGCACAGATACGCAGTATTTT. It codes for CASSLVGGSGTDTQYF.

V and J are TRBV5-1 and TRBJ2-5; 7 nucleotides line up with TRBD2. J gave up 2 bases and V 2 bases, and 9 bases lay outside the gene matches. This CDR3 is built from 16 residues. Looked up from germline, CDR1 is SGHRS and CDR2 is YFSETQ. DNA for the CDR3: TGCGCCAGCAGCTTACTAGCGAACGAACTGCAAGAGACCCAGTACTTC. It specifies CASSLLANELQETQYF.

The gene calls are TRBV5-1 and TRBJ2-5, with 7 bases matching TRBD1. Germline V lookup: CDR1 SGHRS, CDR2 YFSETQ. V shed 4 bases, J shed 4 bases, and the junction held 7 bases outside the gene matches. The CDR3 has 14 amino acids. CDR3 in amino acids: CASSRQGSGETQYF. Written as DNA, the CDR3 is TGCGCCAGCAGCCGACAGGGATCGGGAGAGACCCAGTACTTC.

The gene calls are TRBV10-2 and TRBJ1-1, with a possible D match to TRBD1 (6 bases). Germline values: CDR1 WSHSY, CDR2 SAAADI. V was trimmed by 5 bases and J by 5 bases, leaving 9 bases between them. CDR3 length equals 12 residues. This CDR3 is CASSWGRTEAFF. CDR3 DNA: TGCGCCAGCAGTTGGGGGCGAACTGAAGCTTTCTTT.

The V and J genes are TRBV7-3 and TRBJ2-1; TRBD2 might be the D (6 bases). The CDR3 is 15 residues long. V dropped 2 bases and J dropped 0 bases, with 8 bases sitting between them. Germline loops: CDR1 SGHTA, CDR2 FQGTGA. This chain's CDR3 is CASSLVADSYNEQFF. The CDR3 DNA follows: TGTGCCAGCAGCTTAGTAGCGGACTCCTACAATGAGCAGTTCTTC. Based on the CDR3 plus reference TRBV7-3 and TRBJ2-1, the full variable domain is GAGVSQTPSNKVTEKGKYVELRCDPISGHTALYWYRQSLGQGPEFLIYFQGTGAADDSGLPNDRFFAVRPEGSVSTLKIQRTERGDSAVYLCASSLVADSYNEQFFGPGTRLTVL.

About this clone: Other DNA sequences from this sample encode an identical CDR3 as well. The V gene is TRBV5-1, the J gene TRBJ2-1, with TRBD2 matching 14 bases. CDR1 and CDR2 from the germline V gene are SGHRS and YFSETQ. V shed 4 bases and J 10 bases; nucleotides not matched to a gene: 7. This CDR3 comprises 15 residues. The DNA of the CDR3 is TGCGCCAGCAGCCCAGGACTAGCGGGAGGCGGAGAGCAGTTCTTC. Protein product: CASSPGLAGGGEQFF.

The CDR3 DNA sequence: TGCGCCAGCAGCTTGATGGGACAGGATGGAGGCGAGCAGTACTTC. This encodes CASSLMGQDGGEQYF. The chain couples TRBV5-1 to TRBJ2-7, with 8 positions matching TRBD1. CDR3 length equals 15 residues. The V and J ends lost 1 base and 6 bases, in that order; junction bases with no gene match: 9. Per the germline V gene, CDR1 is SGHRS and CDR2 is YFSETQ.

A few counts support this clone. This chain uses TRBV9 with TRBJ2-1; 9 bases match TRBD2. Germline V gene data show CDR1 as SGDLS and CDR2 as YYNGEE. V lost 2 bases to trimming and J lost 7 bases; unmatched junction nucleotides: 4. The length of the CDR3 is 14 residues. The CDR3 bases are TGTGCCAGCAGCGTTAGCGGGAGCTCGAATGAGCAGTTCTTC. This codes for CASSVSGSSNEQFF.

CDR3 amino acids: CASNLLTGEGEQFF. The CDR3 coding sequence is TGTGCCAGCAACCTACTAACAGGGGAAGGTGAGCAGTTCTTC. The chain employs TRBV11-2 and TRBJ2-1; the match to TRBD1 covers 7 bases. Germline CDR1 SGHAT, CDR2 FQNNGV. V was clipped by 7 bases and J by 9 bases; unmatched bases: 12. The CDR3 contains 14 residues.